These 22 T cell receptor beta chains were sequenced from one sample in a study of tumor and adjacent non-tumor tissue in lung cancer. This sample's RNA came from whole unsorted tissue. Three rounds of nested PCR, following a modified ARM-PCR protocol, produced the TCRbeta library. Via MiXCR, TCRdb re-called the multiplex PCR reads, giving one row per CDR3 protein. The sample has roughly 81,000 distinct CDR3 sequences, around 70% seen once. Input material: lung tumor tissue. The receptors originated from a woman aged 70-85 years with non-small cell lung cancer.

With regard to this clonotype: One end of the junction is discordant with germline, which a read error may explain. This chain connects TRBV6-5 to TRBJ2-1; 8 positions match TRBD2. The CDR3 has 16 residues. Germline assignment: CDR1 MNHEY and CDR2 SVGAGI. DNA of the CDR3: TGTGCCAACAGTTATTCCGGGACTAGAGAGTACAATGAGCAATTCTTC. Translated: CANSYSGTREYNEQFF.

Of note for this clonotype: The CDR3 ends on some other residue instead of the conserved phenylalanine or tryptophan, so this is likely a read error. The chain uses TRBV7-9 and TRBJ2-3; D is perhaps TRBD1 (6 bases). V was pared by 3 bases and J by 3 bases, with 13 bases between. Germline lookup yields CDR1 SEHNR and CDR2 FQNEAQ (reference sequence). The CDR3 consists of 15 residues. CDR3 bases: TGTGCCAGCAGCTTGTCTACAGGGAATACAGATACGCAGTATTCT. Protein product: CASSLSTGNTDTQYS.

On this clonotype: Given a much more abundant clone one base away, this may be a read error. The chain joins TRBV7-8 to TRBJ1-5; D is unresolved. CDR1 and CDR2 (germline): SGHVS, FQNEAQ. This CDR3 contains 14 residues. V gave up 7 bases and J gave up 3 bases, with 13 bases separating them. The CDR3 DNA sequence: TGTGCCAGCAACTTCAACGAGGTCAATCAGCCCCAGCATTTT. Amino acid sequence: CASNFNEVNQPQHF.

This clonotype was observed many times. This chain connects TRBV5-1 to TRBJ2-4; 7 bases align to TRBD1. CDR1 and CDR2 (germline): SGHRS, YFSETQ. Losses at the gene ends were 6 bases for V and 6 bases for J; bases not matched to a gene: 15. There are 16 residues in the CDR3. DNA for the CDR3: TGCGCCAGCACCAAGGGAGACCGGGACAGCAGAAACATTCAGTACTTC. It is translated as CASTKGDRDSRNIQYF.

Remarks on this clonotype: A much more abundant neighbour one base away suggests this may be a read error. V is TRBV20-1 and J is TRBJ2-7; 7 nucleotides agree with TRBD2. V lost 8 bases, J lost 2 bases, and 12 bases stayed unmatched. This CDR3 contains 14 residues. Germline V gene sequence: CDR1 DFQATT, CDR2 SNEGSKA (reference sequence). DNA of the CDR3: TGCAGTACCTTAGATTTGCGGGGGACCTACGAGCAGTACTTC. It codes for CSTLDLRGTYEQYF.

This clonotype was seen ten or more times. The chain recombines TRBV13 with TRBJ2-5; a possible D gene is TRBD2 (6 bases). Germline assignment: CDR1 PRHDT and CDR2 FYEKMQ (reference sequence). This CDR3 contains 14 residues. Trimming took off 7 bases at V and 5 bases at J, with 17 bases between the two ends. This CDR3 reads CASTRGGTRETQYF. CDR3 sequence (DNA): TGTGCCAGCACCCGTGGGGGGACGAGGGAGACCCAGTACTTC.

For this clonotype: Mismatch with germline at one junction end may stem from a read error. This chain connects TRBV29-1 to TRBJ2-1; D unresolved. Per germline, CDR1 SQVTM and CDR2 ANQGSEA. The CDR3 runs 12 residues. The CDR3 nucleotides read TGCAGCGTTTATAAGTCCTACAATAAGCAGTTCTTC. Translated: CSVYKSYNKQFF.

In its sample, this clonotype was seen many times. The chain combines TRBV12-3 or TRBV12-4 with TRBJ1-2; D gene ambiguous. Trimming left V 6 bases short and J 4 bases short, with 12 bases between. The CDR3 length is 13 residues. Written as DNA, the CDR3 is TGTGCCAGCAGGAGGGCAGGCCTCTATGGCTACACCTTC. Protein product: CASRRAGLYGYTF.

The chain combines TRBV24-1 with TRBJ1-1; D perhaps matches TRBD1 (5 bases). V gave up 9 bases and J gave up 4 bases, with 11 bases separating them. CDR1 and CDR2 from the germline V gene are KGHDR and SFDVKD. The CDR3 is 12 residues long. CDR3 protein: CATGNGATEAFF. DNA for the CDR3: TGTGCCACCGGCAATGGGGCCACTGAAGCTTTCTTT.

A note on this clonotype: Without the conserved terminal phenylalanine or tryptophan, this CDR3 likely stems from a read error. It is unclear where the CDR3 begins or ends on the DNA, so no DNA is shown, and the CDR3 is as TCRdb lists it. The chain is built from TRBV29-1 and TRBJ2-3. The CDR3 is 13 amino acids long, termini counted. CDR1 is SQVTM and CDR2 is ANQGSEA in the germline V gene. The chain's CDR3 is CSAPMGSADTQYL.

This clonotype was observed at least ten times. The chain is built from TRBV11-2 and TRBJ2-2, with a tentative D call TRBD2 (5 bases). Germline V gene lookup returns CDR1 SGHAT and CDR2 FQNNGV. V dropped 5 bases and J dropped 6 bases, with 10 bases sitting between them. This CDR3 has 13 residues. CDR3 sequence (DNA): TGTGCCAGCAGCCCGGCCGGGGCCGGGGAGCTGTTTTTT. Residues: CASSPAGAGELFF.

Note on this clonotype: A much larger clone is a single base away; this may be a read error. This chain uses TRBV5-1 with TRBJ1-6, with TRBD1 identical over 7 bases. J lost 7 bases, V lost 4 bases, and 5 bases had no gene match. Germline V gene lookup returns CDR1 SGHRS and CDR2 YFSETQ. The CDR3 is 14 residues long. The CDR3 region is CASSEGQPNSPLHF. The CDR3 DNA is TGCGCCAGCAGCGAGGGACAGCCAAATTCACCCCTCCACTTT.

Here the CDR3 DNA reads TGTGTCGGCAGCAACGATTTGGGGGAGACCCAGTACTTC. Encoded protein: CVGSNDLGETQYF. The V and J genes are TRBV7-8 and TRBJ2-5; unclear D gene. CDR3 length equals 13 residues. Germline V gene sequence: CDR1 SGHVS, CDR2 FQNEAQ.

This clonotype was recorded only once. It is likely a read error, because the conserved phenylalanine at the end of the CDR3 is missing. This chain joins TRBV5-5 and TRBJ2-5; 9 nucleotides agree with TRBD2. The germline V gene has CDR1 SGHKS and CDR2 YYEKEE (reference sequence). The CDR3 totals 17 residues. After removal of 7 bases from V and 5 bases from J, the junction contained 18 bases not matched to a gene. CDR3 sequence reads: CASGRAPSGMTDETQYL. As DNA, the CDR3 is TGTGCCAGCGGCCGAGCCCCTAGCGGGATGACAGATGAGACCCAGTACTTA.

Remarks on this clonotype: A much larger clone differs from this one at a single base, so this may be a read error. V is TRBV10-3 and J is TRBJ2-2; D remains unclear. Trimming stripped 10 bases from V and 3 bases from J, with 15 bases between. The CDR3 sequence is 14 residues long. Per the germline V gene, CDR1 is ENHRY and CDR2 is SYGVKD. The CDR3 here is CATSFSPYTGELFF. The CDR3 DNA is TGTGCCACCTCATTTTCCCCTTACACCGGGGAGCTGTTTTTT.

Points on this clonotype: Given a much more abundant clone one base away, this may be a read error. The chain joins TRBV7-9 to TRBJ1-5, with TRBD1 identical over 9 bases. The CDR3 is made up of 18 amino acids. The V and J ends lost 1 base and 6 bases, in that order; junction bases with no gene match: 13. Germline assignment: CDR1 SEHNR and CDR2 FQNEAQ (reference sequence). This chain's CDR3 is CASSLETGGFVLSQPQHF. As DNA, the CDR3 is TGTGCCAGCAGCTTAGAAACAGGGGGCTTCGTTTTGAGTCAGCCCCAGCATTTT.

The V and J genes are TRBV24-1 and TRBJ1-1; 8 bases are shared with TRBD1. Looked up from germline, CDR1 is KGHDR and CDR2 is SFDVKD. CDR3 length equals 13 residues. Trimming at V came to 5 bases and at J to 4 bases, leaving 2 bases not matched to a gene. In nucleotides, the CDR3 is TGTGCCACCAGTGGGACAGGGAGCACTGAAGCTTTCTTT. Translated: CATSGTGSTEAFF.

On this clonotype: A read error may account for a junction end that differs from germline. V gene TRBV6-1 combines with J gene TRBJ2-7; weak D call: TRBD2 (6 bases). CDR3 size: 15 residues. Germline CDR1 and CDR2: MNHNS and SASEGT. Written as DNA, the CDR3 is TGTGCCATCAAAAAGATAGCGGACCCCTCCTACGAACAGTACTTC. Its translation: CAIKKIADPSYEQYF.

Comment on this clonotype: The junction departs from the called germline gene at one end, perhaps through a read error. The chain carries TRBV4-2 and TRBJ2-1, with 10 bases that match TRBD2. This CDR3 has 17 residues. The germline V gene encodes CDR1 LGHNA and CDR2 YNFKEQ. The CDR3 coding sequence is TGTGCCAGCAGCCGCGGGACTAGCGAGGGTGGTGACAATGAGCTGTTCTTC. It is translated as CASSRGTSEGGDNELFF.

Comment on this clonotype: The junction differs from germline at one of its ends, possibly a read error. J is TRBJ2-1 and V is TRBV10-3, with D uncertain. The CDR3 has 15 residues. Germline V gene data show CDR1 as ENHRY and CDR2 as SYGVKD. This CDR3 is CAISDGPAIHNKQFF. The DNA for the CDR3 is TGTGCCATCAGTGATGGCCCCGCAATCCACAATAAGCAGTTCTTC.

This clonotype was seen many times. This chain connects TRBV7-2 to TRBJ2-1; 8 bases align to TRBD1. In germline, CDR1 is SGHTA, CDR2 FQGNSA. This CDR3 has 19 amino acids. With 5 bases clipped from V and 0 bases from J, the junction kept 15 bases outside the gene matches. The CDR3 nucleotides read TGTGCCAGCAGCCTCCCCATCTTAAGACAGGGGAGCTCCTACAATGAGCAGTTCTTC. It yields the protein CASSLPILRQGSSYNEQFF. Full variable domain (remainder filled in from reference TRBV7-2 and TRBJ2-1): GAGVSQSPSNKVTEKGKDVELRCDPISGHTALYWYRQSLGQGLEFLIYFQGNSAPDKSGLPSDRFSAERTGGSVSTLTIQRTQQEDSAVYLCASSLPILRQGSSYNEQFFGPGTRLTVL.

As regards this clonotype: This may stem from a read error, because a much larger clone lies one nucleotide away. The CDR3 end shows no conserved phenylalanine or tryptophan, and so a read error is likely. The rearrangement uses TRBV10-3 and TRBJ2-2, with TRBD1 matching 7 bases. Germline-derived CDR1 and CDR2 are ENHRY and SYGVKD. This CDR3 is 14 amino acids long. Losses at the gene ends were 10 bases for V and 3 bases for J; bases not matched to a gene: 8. CDR3 bases: TGTGCCAACGGAGCCACAGGGGACACCGGGGAGCTGTTTTAT. Its protein is CANGATGDTGELFY.